Detailed here is one TCR beta chain. This sample stems from a study of blood T cell repertoires in COVID-19. The CDR3 extends over 17 amino acids. Trimming at V came to 0 bases and at J to 10 bases, leaving 14 bases not matched to a gene. Germline V gene data show CDR1 as LGHNA and CDR2 as YNFKEQ. All enrollees were roughly 18 to 90 years old and from around 25 US areas. The assay was immunoSEQ multiplex PCR, and TCRdb's table has in-frame clones only and misses some. The sample lists 250,000 to 300,000 clones; 91% were seen once. Input material: PBMCs or T cells enriched from blood (not recorded which). The rearrangement joins TRBV4-2 to TRBJ1-4; 7 nucleotides line up with TRBD1. This sequence was found in a human donor in a cohort exposed to, infected with or recovered from COVID-19 (not recorded which). The donor label of this sample is uncertain. The CDR3 DNA sequence: TGTGCCAGCAGCCAAGAAGACAGGGACAGTGGGAGTGGAAAACTGTTTTTT. Translating it yields CASSQEDRDSGSGKLFF.